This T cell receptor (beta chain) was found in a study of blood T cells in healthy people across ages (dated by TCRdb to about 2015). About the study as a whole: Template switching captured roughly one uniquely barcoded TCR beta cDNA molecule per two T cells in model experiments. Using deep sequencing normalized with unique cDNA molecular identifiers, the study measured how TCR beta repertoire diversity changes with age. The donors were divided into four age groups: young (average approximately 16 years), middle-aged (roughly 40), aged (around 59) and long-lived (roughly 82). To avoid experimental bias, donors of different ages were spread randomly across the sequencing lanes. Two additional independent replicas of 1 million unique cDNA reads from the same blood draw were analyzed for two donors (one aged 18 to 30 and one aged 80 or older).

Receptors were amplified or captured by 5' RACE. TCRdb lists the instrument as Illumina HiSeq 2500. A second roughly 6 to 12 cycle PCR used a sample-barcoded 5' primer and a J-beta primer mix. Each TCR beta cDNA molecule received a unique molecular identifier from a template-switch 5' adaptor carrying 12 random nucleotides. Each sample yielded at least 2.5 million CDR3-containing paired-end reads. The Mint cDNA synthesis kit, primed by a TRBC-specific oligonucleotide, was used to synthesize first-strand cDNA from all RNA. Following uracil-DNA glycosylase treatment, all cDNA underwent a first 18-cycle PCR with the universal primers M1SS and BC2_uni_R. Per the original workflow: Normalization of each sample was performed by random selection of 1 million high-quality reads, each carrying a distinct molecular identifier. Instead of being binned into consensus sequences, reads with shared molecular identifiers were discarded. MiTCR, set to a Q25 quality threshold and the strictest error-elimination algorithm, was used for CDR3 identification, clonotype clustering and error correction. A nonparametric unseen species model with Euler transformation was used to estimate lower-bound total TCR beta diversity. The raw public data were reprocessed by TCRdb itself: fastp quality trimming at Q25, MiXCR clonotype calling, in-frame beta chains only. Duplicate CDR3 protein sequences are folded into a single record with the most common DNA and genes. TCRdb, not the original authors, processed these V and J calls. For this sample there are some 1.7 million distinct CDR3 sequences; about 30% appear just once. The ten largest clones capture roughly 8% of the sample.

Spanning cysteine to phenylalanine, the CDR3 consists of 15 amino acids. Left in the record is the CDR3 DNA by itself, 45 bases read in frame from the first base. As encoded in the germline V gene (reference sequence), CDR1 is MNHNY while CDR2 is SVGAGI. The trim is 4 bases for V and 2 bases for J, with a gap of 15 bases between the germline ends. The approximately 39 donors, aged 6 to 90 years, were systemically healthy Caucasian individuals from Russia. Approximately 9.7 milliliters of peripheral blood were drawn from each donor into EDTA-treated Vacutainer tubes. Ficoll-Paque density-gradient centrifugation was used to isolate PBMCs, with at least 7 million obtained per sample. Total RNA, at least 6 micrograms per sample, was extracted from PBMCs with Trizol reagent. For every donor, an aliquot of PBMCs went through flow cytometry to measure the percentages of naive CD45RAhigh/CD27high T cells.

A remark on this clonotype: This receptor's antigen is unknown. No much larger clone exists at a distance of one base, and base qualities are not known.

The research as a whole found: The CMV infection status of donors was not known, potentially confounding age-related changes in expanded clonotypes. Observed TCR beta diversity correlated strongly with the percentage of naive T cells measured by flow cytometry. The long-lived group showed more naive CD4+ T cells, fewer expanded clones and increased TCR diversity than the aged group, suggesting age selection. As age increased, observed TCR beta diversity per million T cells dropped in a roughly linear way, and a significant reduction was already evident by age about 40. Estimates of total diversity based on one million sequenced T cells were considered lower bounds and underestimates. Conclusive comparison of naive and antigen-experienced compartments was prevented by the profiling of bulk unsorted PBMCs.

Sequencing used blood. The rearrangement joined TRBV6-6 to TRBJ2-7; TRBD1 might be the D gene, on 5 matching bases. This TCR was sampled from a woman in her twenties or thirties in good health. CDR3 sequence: CASSFATQGPYEQYF. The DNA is TGTGCCAGCAGTTTCGCCACCCAGGGCCCCTACGAGCAGTACTTC.